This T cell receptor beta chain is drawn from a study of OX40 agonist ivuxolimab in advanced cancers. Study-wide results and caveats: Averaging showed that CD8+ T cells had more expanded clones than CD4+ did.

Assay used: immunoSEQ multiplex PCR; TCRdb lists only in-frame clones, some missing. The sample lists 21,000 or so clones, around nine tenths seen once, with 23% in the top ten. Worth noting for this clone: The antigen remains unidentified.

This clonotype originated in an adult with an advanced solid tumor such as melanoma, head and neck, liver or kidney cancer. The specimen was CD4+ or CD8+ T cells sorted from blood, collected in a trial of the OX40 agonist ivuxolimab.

The CDR3 DNA follows: TGCGCCAGCAGCCAAAGGGTGGGGAGCTCCTACAATGAGCAGTTCTTC. Protein sequence: CASSQRVGSSYNEQFF. V and J are TRBV4-1 and TRBJ2-1, with a tentative D call TRBD2 (5 bases). Germline CDR1 reads MGHRA; CDR2 reads YSYEKL. The CDR3 is made up of 16 amino acids. Trimming stripped 2 bases from V and 0 bases from J, with 11 bases between.